This note documents a single T cell receptor beta chain sequence. Only in-frame clones appear in the TCRdb table, and some are missing; sequencing was by immunoSEQ multiplex PCR. The sample includes millions of clones, roughly 95% of them seen just once. This record comes from a study of shared clonotypes between healthy human individuals. The V end lost 2 bases, the J end lost 6 bases, and 11 bases lay between the germline ends. The germline V gene encodes CDR1 ENHRY and CDR2 SYGVKD. There are 13 residues in the CDR3. The chain employs TRBV10-3 and TRBJ2-7; D is ambiguous. The receptor's source is a man younger than 30 in good health. Sample: naive CD4+ T cells sorted from blood. Subset noted: CD45RA+ positively selected. DNA for the CDR3: TGTGCCATCAGTGAGCACCAATCCGGCGAGCAGTACTTC. It translates to CAISEHQSGEQYF.